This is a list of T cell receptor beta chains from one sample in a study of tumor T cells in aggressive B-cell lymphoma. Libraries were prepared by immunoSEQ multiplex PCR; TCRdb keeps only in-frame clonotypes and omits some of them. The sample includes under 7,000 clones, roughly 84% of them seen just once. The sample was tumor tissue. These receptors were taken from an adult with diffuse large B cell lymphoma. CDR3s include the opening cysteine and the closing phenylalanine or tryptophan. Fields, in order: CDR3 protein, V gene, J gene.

CASSLTGEQYF	TRBV5-1	TRBJ2-7
CASSSPTGGDEQYF	TRBV28	TRBJ2-7
CASTFNSNQPQHF	TRBV19	TRBJ1-5
CASSLTRSFEQYF	TRBV7-2	-
CASSFGGSTGELFF	TRBV7-3	TRBJ2-2
CASTRDYSYEQYF	TRBV6-6	TRBJ2-7
CASSDLAEDTQYF	TRBV10-2	TRBJ2-3
CAIKTEGLGSGDEQFF	TRBV10-3	TRBJ2-1
CASTALGGGNTIYF	TRBV7-2	TRBJ1-3
CATSRVRRVETQYF	TRBV15	TRBJ2-5
CASSQDGAGGIGTQYF	TRBV4-1	TRBJ2-5
CASSLSAGDNEQYF	TRBV5-1	TRBJ2-7
CATSSRDKSYEQYF	TRBV15	TRBJ2-7
CATGSKARIGGQVYNSPLHF	TRBV2	TRBJ1-6
CASSPLESSGNTIYF	TRBV6-1	TRBJ1-3
CAWGQLNTEAFF	TRBV30	TRBJ1-1
CASTSLADTEAFF	TRBV19	TRBJ1-1
CASSQSGRAGEQYF	TRBV16	TRBJ2-7
CAISESMTVNTEAFF	TRBV10-3	TRBJ1-1
CASGGSYEQYF	TRBV27	TRBJ2-7
CASSYGILNTGELFF	TRBV27	TRBJ2-2
CASGGAQRNQPQHF	TRBV2	TRBJ1-5
CASGFGSDRGDNTEAFF	TRBV12-5	TRBJ1-1
CASSLSRTDTQYF	TRBV11-3	TRBJ2-3
CASSYATVQETQYF	TRBV6-6	TRBJ2-5
CASSRLAGGPYEQYF	TRBV4-3	TRBJ2-7
CASSPRQGWSNEKLFF	TRBV7-9	TRBJ1-4
CASSPQAGQAMNTEAFF	TRBV9	TRBJ1-1
CASSKSSGPYNEQFF	TRBV5-4	TRBJ2-1
CASRRATYEQYF	TRBV7-6	TRBJ2-7
CASSIYRGGAYEQYF	TRBV19	TRBJ2-7
CASNIPGTFEAFF	TRBV6-1	TRBJ1-1
CASSNTAGTGNNEQFF	TRBV11-3	TRBJ2-1
CASSVAESAREAFF	TRBV9	TRBJ1-1
CATSRELSANTGELFF	TRBV15	TRBJ2-2